The clone carrying this T cell receptor (beta chain) was detected only a few times. Antigen specificity is unknown. The sample originates from a study of T-cell memory formation after mild COVID-19. Study outcomes and limitations: A subset of responding clones appeared in pre-infection memory, suggesting cross-reactive memory joined.

TCRalpha and TCRbeta libraries used 5'RACE with constant-segment primers and UMIs. TCRdb re-analysed the 5' RACE reads in MiXCR, keeping a single row per CDR3 protein. The table has hundreds of thousands of distinct CDR3 sequences, less than 25% seen once. There are 19 residues in the CDR3. The J segment lost 1 base and the V segment lost 5 bases, leaving 13 bases of the junction unmatched. This rearrangement joins TRBV12-3 or TRBV12-4 to TRBJ2-3; 12 bases are a match to TRBD2. This sequence originates from an adult woman who had mild COVID-19 (a few samples of this study predate the infection). Cell type and time point are not known. Sequencing was performed on PBMCs or a T cell subset sorted from them (not recorded which). The CDR3 is CASSETSGRRGGGTDTQYF. CDR3 DNA sequence: TGTGCCAGCAGTGAGACTAGCGGGAGAAGAGGCGGCGGCACAGATACGCAGTATTTT.